The 32 T cell receptor beta chains below all came from one sample that was sequenced in a study of T cell responses to AZD1222 COVID-19 vaccine (dated by TCRdb to about 2021). In the paper's terms, the time point label means: baseline before first vaccination. Library preparation used the immunoSEQ multiplex PCR assay. What TCRdb holds here is the immuneACCESS table cut down to in-frame rearrangements. Part of the clones is not present; checked against another copy, under half of the missing clones reflect an unresolved V gene, and the others are unexplained. Present in this sample are approximately 190,000 clones, just over 90% of which were seen just once. Roughly 0.99% of the sample is in the top ten clones. Here the sequenced sample was peripheral blood, taken on day 0 of AZD1222 vaccination. All receptors come from an adult in good health.

The chain carries TRBV10-3 and TRBJ1-1; D remains unclear. The CDR3 consists of 14 residues. The germline V gene has CDR1 ENHRY and CDR2 SYGVKD. V lost 0 bases and J lost 3, with 8 bases in between. CDR3 sequence: CAISESRGHTEAFF. CDR3 bases: TGTGCCATCAGTGAGTCACGAGGTCACACTGAAGCTTTCTTT.

The chain combines TRBV29-1 with TRBJ2-1; D unresolved. The V end lost 6 bases, the J end lost 6 bases, and 9 bases lay between the germline ends. The CDR3 spans 11 residues. CDR1 and CDR2 (germline): SQVTM, ANQGSEA. CDR3 sequence reads: CSVEFGNEQFF. The CDR3, as DNA: TGCAGCGTGGAGTTTGGCAATGAGCAGTTCTTC.

In this sample, this clone turned up once. This chain links TRBV6-5 with TRBJ2-7; 8 positions agree with TRBD1. CDR1 MNHEY and CDR2 SVGAGI come from the germline V gene. V lost 4 bases to trimming and J lost 7 bases; unmatched junction nucleotides: 15. The CDR3 extends over 16 amino acids. Here the CDR3 reads CASSSTRRGQLREQYF. The CDR3 DNA reads as TGTGCCAGCAGTTCCACCCGCAGGGGGCAACTAAGGGAGCAGTACTTC.

The CDR3: CASSLSAVETQYF. The CDR3, as DNA: TGTGCCAGCAGCTTAAGTGCGGTTGAGACCCAGTACTTC. V is TRBV7-3 and J is TRBJ2-5; D unclear. The CDR3 is made up of 13 amino acids. Trimming cost V 1 base and J 5 bases, with 8 bases left between them. Germline CDR1 reads SGHTA; CDR2 reads FQGTGA.

The chain uses TRBV7-2 and TRBJ1-2, with D hard to call. Germline CDR1 SGHTA, CDR2 FQGNSA. The CDR3 totals 13 residues. The ends were cut back, 3 bases at V and 4 bases at J, with 9 bases in the middle. This chain's CDR3 is CASSLRAFYGYTF. CDR3 in DNA: TGTGCCAGCAGCTTGAGGGCCTTCTATGGCTACACCTTC.

The chain carries TRBV7-2 and TRBJ2-1; D remains unclear. The CDR3 is made up of 11 amino acids. Trimming shortened V by 4 bases and J by 8 bases, and 6 bases separated the two germline ends. CDR1 is SGHTA and CDR2 is FQGNSA in the germline V gene. CDR3 loop: CASSYLDEQFF. The CDR3 DNA is TGTGCCAGCAGCTACCTGGATGAGCAGTTCTTC.

V and J are TRBV9 and TRBJ2-7; D is possibly TRBD1 or TRBD2 (9 bases each). V dropped 4 bases and J dropped 2 bases, with 25 bases sitting between them. CDR1 and CDR2 (germline): SGDLS, YYNGEE. There are 18 residues in the CDR3. The CDR3 DNA follows: TGTGCCAGCAGCCTTAGCGGGGGAGGGACAGGGATAACCTACGAGCAGTACTTC. Its protein is CASSLSGGGTGITYEQYF.

The V call is TRBV3-1 (or the pseudogene TRBV3-2), the J call TRBJ1-5, with TRBD1 as a possible D gene (6 bases). In germline, CDR1 is LGHDT, CDR2 YNNKEL (reference sequence). This CDR3 has 15 residues. Trimming shortened V by 4 bases and J by 1 base, and 11 bases separated the two germline ends. This CDR3 is CASSLGTPSNQPQHF. As DNA, the CDR3 is TGTGCCAGCAGCCTTGGGACACCAAGCAATCAGCCCCAGCATTTT.

The chain carries TRBV5-4 and TRBJ1-5; the match to TRBD1 covers 8 bases. Germline CDR1 is SGHNT and CDR2 is YYREEE (reference sequence). V was clipped by 3 bases and J by 2 bases; unmatched bases: 4. This CDR3 has 15 amino acids. The CDR3 nucleotides are TGTGCCAGCAGCTCCGACAGGGGAGGCAATCAGCCCCAGCATTTT. This encodes CASSSDRGGNQPQHF. Full variable domain (rest looked up from reference TRBV5-4 and TRBJ1-5): ETGVTQSPTHLIKTRGQQVTLRCSSQSGHNTVSWYQQALGQGPQFIFQYYREEENGRGNFPPRFSGLQFPNYSSELNVNALELDDSALYLCASSSDRGGNQPQHFGDGTRLSIL.

The count of this clone is one. The rearrangement joins TRBV4-3 to TRBJ2-7; 7 nucleotides line up with TRBD1. Germline lookup yields CDR1 LGHNA and CDR2 YSLEER. The CDR3 is 17 amino acids. The trim removed 0 bases at V and 5 bases at J, leaving 13 bases unmatched. Written as DNA, the CDR3 is TGCGCCAGCAGCCAAGAACCGACAGGGACGGAGGCCCACGAGCAGTACTTC. Amino acids: CASSQEPTGTEAHEQYF.

The rearrangement links TRBV29-1 to TRBJ1-2; TRBD1 agrees at 9 bases. Germline CDR1 and CDR2: SQVTM and ANQGSEA. There are 16 residues in the CDR3. After removal of 2 bases from V and 4 bases from J, the junction contained 11 bases not matched to a gene. CDR3 amino acids: CSVEIPHRGRSYGYTF. The CDR3 nucleotides are TGCAGCGTTGAAATCCCACACAGGGGGCGTTCCTATGGCTACACCTTC.

The rearrangement joins TRBV6-4 to TRBJ2-4; D is uncertain. The germline V gene encodes CDR1 MRHNA and CDR2 SNTAGT. Trimming removed 2 bases from V and 0 bases from J, with 14 bases in between. The length of the CDR3 is 17 residues. The CDR3 sequence is CASSDAAESLAKNIQYF. The CDR3 coding sequence is TGTGCCAGCAGTGACGCCGCTGAGTCCTTAGCCAAAAACATTCAGTACTTC.

The chain joins TRBV21-1 to TRBJ2-6; the D call of TRBD2 is as the table states it, not checked on the DNA. TRBV21-1 is noted as a pseudogene. This CDR3 spans 19 amino acids. CDR3 nucleotides: TGTGCCAGCAGCAAAGTCTGTCTAGCGGTGGTCTCTGGGGCCAACGTCCTGACTTTC. Translating gives CASSKVCLAVVSGANVLTF.

The chain carries TRBV2 and TRBJ1-5, with D possibly TRBD1 on 6 matching bases. Germline CDR1 SNHLY, CDR2 FYNNEI. The V end lost 7 bases, the J end lost 6 bases, and 13 bases lay between the germline ends. The CDR3 is 13 amino acids. This CDR3 reads CASKGGASQPQHF. The CDR3 DNA is TGTGCCAGCAAAGGGGGGGCTAGTCAGCCCCAGCATTTT. The full variable domain, its missing parts supplied by reference TRBV2 and TRBJ1-5, is EPEVTQTPSHQVTQMGQEVILRCVPISNHLYFYWYRQILGQKVEFLVSFYNNEISEKSEIFDDQFSVERPDGSNFTLKIRSTKLEDSAMYFCASKGGASQPQHFGDGTRLSIL.

The chain is built from TRBV5-1 and TRBJ2-1; 8 bases line up with TRBD1. This CDR3 spans 17 amino acids. CDR1 and CDR2 (germline): SGHRS, YFSETQ. The V segment lost 2 bases and the J segment 9 bases; nucleotides outside the gene matches: 16. The CDR3 sequence: CASSFQGALPLTGEQFF. The CDR3 DNA is TGCGCCAGCAGCTTCCAGGGGGCCCTTCCCCTTACGGGTGAGCAGTTCTTC.

This clone was counted once. V usage is TRBV18 and J usage is TRBJ1-1; D possibly corresponds to TRBD1 (5 bases). This CDR3 has 16 amino acids. CDR1 and CDR2 from the germline V gene are KGHSH and LQKENI. The V gene lost 3 bases and the J gene lost 4 bases, with 18 bases spanning the gap. CDR3 residues: CASSPSISGGSTEAFF. The DNA for the CDR3 is TGTGCCAGCTCACCGTCAATTTCTGGGGGTAGCACTGAAGCTTTCTTT.

The chain links TRBV20-1 to TRBJ1-2; a weak D match, TRBD1 (5 bases). The CDR3 spans 14 residues. Germline values: CDR1 DFQATT, CDR2 SNEGSKA (reference sequence). Trimming cost V 6 bases and J 5 bases, with 19 bases left between them. In DNA, the CDR3 is TGCAGTGCCAGTCGGGCAGGGAGAGGGTATGGCTACACCTTC. Translation gives CSASRAGRGYGYTF.

The chain carries TRBV11-2 and TRBJ2-5; possibly TRBD1 or TRBD2 for D (6 bases each). This CDR3 is built from 14 residues. V dropped 3 bases and J dropped 4 bases, with 12 bases sitting between them. Germline V gives CDR1 SGHAT, CDR2 FQNNGV. The CDR3 DNA is TGTGCCAGCAGCTTTGGGGGGCTTGGAGAGACCCAGTACTTC. Its protein product is CASSFGGLGETQYF.

The rearrangement links TRBV4-2 to TRBJ2-1; 12 nucleotides align to TRBD2. Germline V gives CDR1 LGHNA, CDR2 YNFKEQ. The ends lost 3 bases at V and 6 bases at J; junction bases unmatched: 6. The CDR3 spans 16 residues. CDR3 DNA: TGTGCCAGCAGCCACGCGACTAGCGGGGGCGTCAATGAGCAGTTCTTC. This translates into CASSHATSGGVNEQFF.

This clone was found once. The chain combines TRBV25-1 with TRBJ1-5; D remains ambiguous. The V end was cut by 3 bases, the J end by 5 bases, with 11 bases between. This CDR3 has 14 residues. Germline V gene sequence: CDR1 MGHDK, CDR2 SYGVNS. CDR3 in DNA: TGTGCCAGCAGTGACAGGCTGAGTTATCAGCCCCAGCATTTT. Protein sequence: CASSDRLSYQPQHF. Supplemented by reference TRBV25-1 and TRBJ1-5, the full variable domain reads EADIYQTPRYLVIGTGKKITLECSQTMGHDKMYWYQQDPGMELHLIHYSYGVNSTEKGDLSSESTVSRIRTEHFPLTLESARPSHTSQYLCASSDRLSYQPQHFGDGTRLSIL.

This clone was detected only a few times. This chain connects TRBV7-9 to TRBJ2-2; D not certain. CDR1 and CDR2 from the germline V gene are SEHNR and FQNEAQ (reference sequence). V was clipped by 3 bases and J by 6 bases, with 5 bases between them. The CDR3 runs 12 residues. CDR3 residues: CASSFGPGELFF. The DNA of the CDR3 is TGTGCCAGCAGCTTCGGGCCCGGGGAGCTGTTTTTT.

The chain carries TRBV29-1 and TRBJ2-4, with D tentatively TRBD1 (6 bases). Trimming took off 0 bases at V and 0 bases at J, with 15 bases between the two ends. Looked up from germline, CDR1 is SQVTM and CDR2 is ANQGSEA. The CDR3 length is 17 residues. The DNA of the CDR3 is TGCAGCGTTGAAGATTATTCGGACAGTTCAGCCAAAAACATTCAGTACTTC. Translated: CSVEDYSDSSAKNIQYF.

V usage is TRBV2 and J usage is TRBJ2-7; a weak D match, TRBD2 (5 bases). The CDR3 is 11 amino acids. Germline values: CDR1 SNHLY, CDR2 FYNNEI. V was cut by 10 bases and J by 6 bases, with 13 bases left in between. The CDR3 reads CATGIRREQYF. The CDR3 DNA reads as TGTGCCACCGGGATCCGTCGCGAGCAGTACTTC.

The rearrangement uses TRBV18 and TRBJ2-5, with unresolved D. V was cut by 3 bases and J by 3 bases, with 11 bases left in between. The CDR3 loop spans 14 amino acids. The germline CDR1 and CDR2 sequences are KGHSH and LQKENI. CDR3 coding DNA: TGTGCCAGCTCACCGGCTCCCCTGGAAGAGACCCAGTACTTC. Protein product: CASSPAPLEETQYF.

The chain combines TRBV7-3 with TRBJ2-6; the D gene could be TRBD1 or TRBD2 (5 bases each). CDR3 length equals 17 residues. V was shortened by 1 base and J by 2 bases, with 12 bases between the two germline ends. Germline V gives CDR1 SGHTA, CDR2 FQGTGA. The CDR3 nucleotides read TGTGCCAGCAGCTTAAGGGGACCTGGGGCTGGGGCCAACGTCCTGACTTTC. Amino acid sequence: CASSLRGPGAGANVLTF.

This clone occurred once. This chain joins TRBV5-8 and TRBJ1-1, with a weak D call TRBD1 (5 bases). CDR1 and CDR2 (germline): SGHTS, YDEGEE. The CDR3 extends over 16 amino acids. The V end was cut by 2 bases, the J end by 4 bases, with 18 bases between. This CDR3 reads CASSFDREKGRTEAFF. In nucleotides, the CDR3 is TGTGCCAGCAGCTTCGACAGAGAAAAGGGTCGCACTGAAGCTTTCTTT.

This sequence joins TRBV2 and TRBJ1-1; no firm D call. Germline-derived CDR1 and CDR2 are SNHLY and FYNNEI. The V end was cut by 10 bases, the J end by 4 bases, with 19 bases between. This CDR3 contains 14 residues. The CDR3: CATKKERTATEAFF. The CDR3 region has the DNA TGTGCCACAAAGAAAGAAAGGACTGCCACTGAAGCTTTCTTT.

V gene TRBV5-8 combines with J gene TRBJ1-1; D remains ambiguous. Germline CDR1 is SGHTS and CDR2 is YDEGEE. There are 11 residues in the CDR3. V gave up 5 bases and J gave up 5 bases, with 7 bases separating them. CDR3 sequence (DNA): TGTGCCAGCAGGCTCGTTACTGAAGCTTTCTTT. Its protein product is CASRLVTEAFF.

V is TRBV7-9 and J is TRBJ2-7; either TRBD1 or TRBD2 may supply D (6 bases each). V was shortened by 5 bases and J by 6 bases, with 20 bases between the two germline ends. The length of the CDR3 is 15 residues. The germline V gene has CDR1 SEHNR and CDR2 FQNEAQ (reference sequence). The CDR3 spells CASSGGNRVISEQYF. The CDR3 nucleotides read TGTGCCAGCAGCGGGGGGAACAGGGTGATAAGCGAGCAGTACTTC.

This chain joins TRBV27 and TRBJ2-7, with D perhaps TRBD2 (5 bases). V lost 3 bases to trimming and J lost 2 bases, with 14 bases between them. The CDR3 contains 15 residues. Per the germline V gene, CDR1 is MNHEY and CDR2 is SMNVEV (reference sequence). The CDR3 loop reads CASSFAGDSPYEQYF. Here the CDR3 DNA reads TGTGCCAGCAGTTTTGCCGGGGATTCCCCCTACGAGCAGTACTTC.

This clone has only one observation. The chain is built from TRBV10-1 and TRBJ2-1; 9 bases map to TRBD2. The CDR3 length is 13 residues. With V trimmed by 8 bases and J by 4 bases, 3 bases remained unmatched. The germline gives CDR1 WNHNN, CDR2 SYGVQD (reference sequence). The chain's CDR3 is CASAAGGYNEQFF. The CDR3, as DNA: TGCGCCAGCGCTGCGGGAGGGTACAATGAGCAGTTCTTC.

V gene TRBV7-9 combines with J gene TRBJ2-7, with 9 nucleotides matching TRBD1. Germline CDR1 and CDR2: SEHNR and FQNEAQ (reference sequence). Trimming cost V 5 bases and J 6 bases; bases outside gene matches: 8. The CDR3 consists of 14 residues. CDR3 loop: CASSPRDRETEQYF. The CDR3 DNA reads as TGTGCCAGCAGCCCCCGGGACAGGGAGACCGAGCAGTACTTC.